The 14 T cell receptor beta chains below were found in one sample sequenced in a study of Graves' ophthalmopathy and Graves' hyperthyroidism. Scientists amplified the TCR beta CDR3 regions from RNA transcripts. A first-round RT-PCR used HTBI primers, followed by a second-round multiplex PCR. Each CDR3 protein is one row after TCRdb ran MiXCR on the multiplex PCR reads. The top ten hold under 3.5% of the sample, which has about 640,000 distinct CDR3 sequences, under 50% seen once. The sample comprised peripheral blood. The receptors derive from an adult man with Graves' ophthalmopathy.

This clonotype showed up just a few times. J is TRBJ1-5 and V is TRBV6-2 or TRBV6-3; D not resolved. With 3 bases removed from V and 5 bases from J, the gap between germline ends came to 5 bases. The CDR3 runs 12 residues. In germline, CDR1 is MNHEY, CDR2 SVGEGT. CDR3 coding DNA: TGTGCCAGCAGTTATTTCGATCAGCCCCAGCATTTT. Protein: CASSYFDQPQHF.

This clonotype has a count of ten or more. The CDR3 is CAISEVRQFNSPLHF. In DNA, the CDR3 is TGTGCCATCAGTGAGGTACGACAGTTCAATTCACCCCTCCACTTT. The chain uses TRBV10-3 and TRBJ1-6, with D possibly TRBD1 on 5 matching bases. Germline V CDR1 and CDR2: ENHRY, SYGVKD. V dropped 2 bases and J dropped 7 bases, with 12 bases sitting between them. This CDR3 is built from 15 residues.

This clonotype was counted at least ten times. As DNA, the CDR3 is TGCAGCGTTTCGGACAGCCTGAACACTGAAGCTTTCTTT. Residues: CSVSDSLNTEAFF. This chain links TRBV29-1 with TRBJ1-1, with TRBD1 as a possible D gene (6 bases). Germline V CDR1 and CDR2: SQVTM, ANQGSEA. There are 13 residues in the CDR3. V shed 5 bases and J shed 0 bases, with 10 bases lying between them.

As concerns this clonotype: A clone one base away is much larger, so this may be a read error. Because it lacks the conserved phenylalanine or tryptophan at the end, this CDR3 is likely a read error. This rearrangement joins TRBV7-8 to TRBJ2-7, with D perhaps TRBD1 or TRBD2 (5 bases each). Trimming took off 4 bases at V and 5 bases at J, with 15 bases between the two ends. Germline-derived CDR1 and CDR2 are SGHVS and FQNEAQ. CDR3 length equals 14 residues. In nucleotides, the CDR3 is TGTGCCAGCAGCTCAACGAGGGGCCTGGACGAGCAGTACTGC. The encoded protein is CASSSTRGLDEQYC.

This clonotype appeared many times. The V and J genes are TRBV19 and TRBJ1-3; TRBD1 matches 8 bases. This CDR3 is built from 15 residues. Trimming took 5 bases from V and 4 from J; bases not matched to a gene: 7. Germline V gene sequence: CDR1 LNHDA, CDR2 SQIVND (reference sequence). Here the CDR3 DNA reads TGTGCCAGTAGTGGCCAGGGGGCGCGAGGAAACACCATATATTTT. Its translation is CASSGQGARGNTIYF.

V usage is TRBV5-4 and J usage is TRBJ2-5; 8 bases fit TRBD1. The ends lost 0 bases at V and 2 bases at J; junction bases unmatched: 3. This CDR3 has 15 residues. Germline CDR1 SGHNT, CDR2 YYREEE (reference sequence). The CDR3 loop reads CASSLAGGSQETQYF. CDR3 in DNA: TGTGCCAGCAGCTTGGCAGGGGGCTCGCAAGAGACCCAGTACTTC.

This clonotype was seen a handful of times. V gene TRBV6-6 combines with J gene TRBJ1-5; 7 bases map to TRBD1. CDR3 length equals 16 residues. In germline, CDR1 is MNHNY, CDR2 SVGAGI (reference sequence). The ends lost 4 bases at V and 0 bases at J; junction bases unmatched: 6. CDR3 sequence reads: CASSWDSSYSNQPQHF. The CDR3 coding sequence is TGTGCCAGCAGTTGGGACAGCTCCTATAGCAATCAGCCCCAGCATTTT.

The V and J genes are TRBV10-3 and TRBJ1-1; 11 positions match TRBD1. The CDR3 covers 15 residues. The V gene end was trimmed by 10 bases and the J gene end by 1 base; junction bases not matched to a gene: 8. Germline V lookup: CDR1 ENHRY, CDR2 SYGVKD. For the CDR3, the DNA is TGTGCCAGCGAGGGACAGGGGGAACCGAACACTGAAGCTTTCTTT. This sequence encodes CASEGQGEPNTEAFF.

In regard to this clonotype: Without the conserved terminal phenylalanine or tryptophan, this CDR3 likely stems from a read error. Because the CDR3's place on the DNA is in doubt, the DNA is left out and the CDR3 is given as listed by TCRdb. The chain has TRBV24-1 and TRBJ1-1; the listed D gene, TRBD1, was not tested against the DNA. Germline V lookup: CDR1 KGHDR, CDR2 SFDVKD. Including both end residues, the CDR3 is 10 amino acids long. The CDR3 sequence is CATRTTGGLL.

The table lists this clonotype with many counts. The gene calls are TRBV7-2 and TRBJ1-2; D is possibly TRBD1 (6 bases). The V and J ends lost 4 bases and 8 bases respectively, with 11 bases between them. The germline CDR1 and CDR2 sequences are SGHTA and FQGNSA. The CDR3 spans 12 residues. The CDR3 bases are TGTGCCAGCAGCTGGAGGGGGGACGGCTACACCTTC. It is translated as CASSWRGDGYTF.

The rearrangement uses TRBV7-2 and TRBJ1-4, with 10 nucleotides matching TRBD1. V gave up 6 bases and J gave up 6 bases; unmatched junction bases: 7. From germline, CDR1 is SGHTA and CDR2 FQGNSA. There are 15 residues in the CDR3. The CDR3 DNA sequence: TGTGCCAGCAGTAATACCGGGACAGGGGATGAAAAACTGTTTTTT. Its translation: CASSNTGTGDEKLFF.

The chain combines TRBV6-6 with TRBJ1-2; the D is unclear. The CDR3 consists of 12 residues. From germline, CDR1 is MNHNY and CDR2 SVGAGI (reference sequence). V was clipped by 6 bases and J by 7 bases, with 12 bases between them. The CDR3 DNA reads TGTGCCAGCAGAGAGGGCTGGATTGGCTACACCTTC. Amino acid sequence: CASREGWIGYTF.

This clonotype showed up many times. CDR3 sequence: CASSLGQRVGETQYF. The CDR3 DNA follows: TGTGCCAGCAGCTTAGGACAGCGCGTAGGAGAGACCCAGTACTTC. The chain joins TRBV5-8 to TRBJ2-5; perhaps TRBD1 as D (6 bases). Germline V CDR1 and CDR2: SGHTS, YDEGEE. This CDR3 is built from 15 residues. V gave up 2 bases and J gave up 4 bases, with 15 bases separating them.

This clonotype was counted ten times or more. This sequence joins TRBV12-3 or TRBV12-4 and TRBJ1-6; 10 nucleotides agree with TRBD1. The length of the CDR3 is 15 residues. After removal of 1 base from V and 11 bases from J, the junction contained 5 bases not matched to a gene. CDR3 nucleotides: TGTGCCAGCAGTTTAGAGGACAGGGGGAAGACACCCCTCCACTTT. It specifies CASSLEDRGKTPLHF.